The clone carrying this T cell receptor (beta chain) was counted at least ten times. Unique molecular identifiers were incorporated when the TCRbeta library was constructed. One entry per CDR3 protein, called by TCRdb with MiXCR from the PCR reads. Here the sample spans 200,000 to 300,000 distinct CDR3 sequences, about 11% being singletons. Trimming at V came to 7 bases and at J to 9 bases, leaving 14 bases not matched to a gene. Germline V lookup: CDR1 MNHEY, CDR2 SVGEGT. The CDR3 is 15 residues long. This entry comes from a study of T-cell reconstitution after alpha-beta-depleted transplantation in children.

The sequence derives from a human donor who donated a stem cell graft to a child with acute lymphoblastic leukemia. The sample was PBMCs from the stem cell graft donor, taken from the stem cell graft. J is TRBJ2-1 and V is TRBV6-2 or TRBV6-3, with 8 bases matching TRBD1. As DNA, the CDR3 is TGTGCCAGCACCAATAGGAGACAGGGGCGGGGTGAGCAGTTCTTC. This sequence encodes CASTNRRQGRGEQFF.